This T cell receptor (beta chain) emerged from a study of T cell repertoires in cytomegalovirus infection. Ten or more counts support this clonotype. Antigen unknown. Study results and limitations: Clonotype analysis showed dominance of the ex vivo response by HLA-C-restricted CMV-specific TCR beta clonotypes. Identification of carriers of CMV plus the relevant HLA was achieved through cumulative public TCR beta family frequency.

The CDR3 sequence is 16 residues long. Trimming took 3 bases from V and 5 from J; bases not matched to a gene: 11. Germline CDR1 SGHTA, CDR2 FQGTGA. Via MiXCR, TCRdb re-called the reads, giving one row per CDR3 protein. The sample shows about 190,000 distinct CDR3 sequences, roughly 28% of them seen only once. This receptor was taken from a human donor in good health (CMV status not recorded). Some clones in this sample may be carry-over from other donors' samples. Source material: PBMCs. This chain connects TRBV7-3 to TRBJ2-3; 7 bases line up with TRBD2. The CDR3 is CASSFSSGFGEDTQYF. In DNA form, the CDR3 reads TGTGCCAGCAGCTTCTCTAGCGGCTTTGGCGAAGATACGCAGTATTTT.